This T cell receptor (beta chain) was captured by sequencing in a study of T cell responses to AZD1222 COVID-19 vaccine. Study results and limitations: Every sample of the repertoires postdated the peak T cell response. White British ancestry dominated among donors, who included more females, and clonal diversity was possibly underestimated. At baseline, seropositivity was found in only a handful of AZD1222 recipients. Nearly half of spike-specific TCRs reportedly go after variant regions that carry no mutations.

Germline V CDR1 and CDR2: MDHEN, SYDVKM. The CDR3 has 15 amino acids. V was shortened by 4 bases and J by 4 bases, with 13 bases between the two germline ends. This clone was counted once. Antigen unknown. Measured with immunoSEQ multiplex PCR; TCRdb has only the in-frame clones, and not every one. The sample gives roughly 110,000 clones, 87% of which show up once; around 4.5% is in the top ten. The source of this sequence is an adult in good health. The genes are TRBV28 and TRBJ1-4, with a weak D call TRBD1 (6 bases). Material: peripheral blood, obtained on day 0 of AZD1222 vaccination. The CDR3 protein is CASSSDRARNEKLFF. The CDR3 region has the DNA TGTGCCAGCAGTTCGGACAGAGCCCGTAATGAAAAACTGTTTTTT.